This T cell receptor (beta chain) was sequenced during a study of cytomegalovirus exposure and HLA in healthy donors. Primers: 60 Vbeta forward and 13 Jbeta reverse. Only in-frame clones appear in the TCRdb table, and some are missing; sequencing was by immunoSEQ multiplex PCR. This sample has around 100,000 clones, with roughly 80% found just once. Material for sequencing was PBMCs. This TCR derives from a man aged 35 to 55 in good health and CMV-seronegative.

This chain's CDR3 is CASSYWSQNNNEQFF. For the CDR3, the DNA is TGTGCCAGCAGCTATTGGTCGCAGAATAACAATGAGCAGTTCTTC. The chain joins TRBV5-8 to TRBJ2-1; D gene unclear. Germline CDR1 reads SGHTS; CDR2 reads YDEGEE. V lost 3 bases and J lost 5, with 15 bases in between. This CDR3 is 15 amino acids long.